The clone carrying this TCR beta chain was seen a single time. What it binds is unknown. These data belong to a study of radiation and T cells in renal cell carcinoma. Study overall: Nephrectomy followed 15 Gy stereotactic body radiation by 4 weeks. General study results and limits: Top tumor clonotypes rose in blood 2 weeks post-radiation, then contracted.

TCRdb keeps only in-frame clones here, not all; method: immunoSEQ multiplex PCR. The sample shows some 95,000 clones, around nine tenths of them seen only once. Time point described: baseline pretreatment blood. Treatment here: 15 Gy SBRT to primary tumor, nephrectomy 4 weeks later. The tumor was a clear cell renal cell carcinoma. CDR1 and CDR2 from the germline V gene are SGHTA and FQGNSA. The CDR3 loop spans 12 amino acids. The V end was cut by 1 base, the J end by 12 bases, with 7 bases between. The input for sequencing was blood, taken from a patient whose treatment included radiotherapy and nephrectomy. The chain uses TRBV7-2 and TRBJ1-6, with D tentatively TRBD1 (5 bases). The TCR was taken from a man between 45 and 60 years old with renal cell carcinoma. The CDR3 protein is CASSLERGPLHF. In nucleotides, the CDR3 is TGTGCCAGCAGCTTAGAGAGGGGACCCCTCCACTTT.